Listed below are T cell receptor beta chains from one sample, sequenced in a study of blood T cell repertoires in COVID-19. The method was immunoSEQ multiplex PCR; TCRdb's version includes in-frame clones alone and lacks a portion of them. Of 330,000 or so clones listed, 80% to 90% are singletons. Sequenced sample: peripheral blood. These receptors were obtained from a man aged 25-45 years with COVID-19, enrolled during active disease. CDR3s leave out the opening cysteine and the closing phenylalanine or tryptophan. Each record gives: CDR3 protein, V gene, J gene.

CDR3aa: ASSYSNAGGYEKLF
v_gene: TRBV6-5
j_gene: TRBJ1-4

CDR3aa: ATGGSQTYEQY
v_gene: TRBV2
j_gene: TRBJ2-7

CDR3aa: ASSSGREETQY
v_gene: TRBV4-1
j_gene: TRBJ2-5

CDR3aa: ASSLGGSSGLGYT
v_gene: TRBV28
j_gene: TRBJ1-2

CDR3aa: ASSPGQEYEQY
v_gene: TRBV4-2
j_gene: TRBJ2-7

CDR3aa: ASSRGTSGNSYEQY
v_gene: TRBV4-1
j_gene: TRBJ2-7

CDR3aa: ASRIGADTQY
v_gene: TRBV2
j_gene: TRBJ2-3

CDR3aa: ASSSRQGSKQY
v_gene: TRBV7-9
j_gene: TRBJ2-7

CDR3aa: ATSDFAIYGYT
v_gene: TRBV24-1
j_gene: TRBJ1-2

CDR3aa: ASTYTGTGGNEQF
v_gene: TRBV6-6
j_gene: TRBJ2-1

CDR3aa: ASSLGFVSRDTPYEQY
v_gene: TRBV5-1
j_gene: TRBJ2-7

CDR3aa: ASRHSLRREKLF
v_gene: TRBV6-6
j_gene: TRBJ1-4

CDR3aa: ASSLSLYDRGPEKLF
v_gene: TRBV7-2
j_gene: TRBJ1-4

CDR3aa: ASSFGTGAPGEQY
v_gene: TRBV5-1
j_gene: TRBJ2-7

CDR3aa: ASSYGIFMGERQPQH
v_gene: TRBV6-2/TRBV6-3
j_gene: TRBJ1-5

CDR3aa: ASSLEGGWATEAF
v_gene: TRBV5-6
j_gene: TRBJ1-1

CDR3aa: ASSTYPGQGGVEGNTGELF
v_gene: TRBV19
j_gene: TRBJ2-2

CDR3aa: ASSPGQWETSLH
v_gene: TRBV5-1
j_gene: TRBJ1-6

CDR3aa: AWSVPGLALYEQY
v_gene: TRBV30
j_gene: TRBJ2-7

CDR3aa: ASSLRRDRGSYEQY
v_gene: TRBV7-9
j_gene: TRBJ2-7

CDR3aa: ASSLQGANGYT
v_gene: TRBV7-2
j_gene: TRBJ1-2

CDR3aa: ASSRWGILEPLH
v_gene: TRBV6-2/TRBV6-3
j_gene: TRBJ1-6

CDR3aa: ASSNRAYGYT
v_gene: TRBV19
j_gene: TRBJ1-2

CDR3aa: AISEGRAHEQF
v_gene: TRBV10-3
j_gene: TRBJ2-1

CDR3aa: ASSGAGTSGPNFKETQY
v_gene: TRBV9
j_gene: TRBJ2-5

CDR3aa: ASSLGQSDFSPLH
v_gene: TRBV7-2
j_gene: TRBJ1-6

CDR3aa: AWSSLLAGGILSSYNEQF
v_gene: TRBV30
j_gene: TRBJ2-1

CDR3aa: ASSLVASGVSYNEQF
v_gene: TRBV5-1
j_gene: TRBJ2-1

CDR3aa: ASSPLPGQGASDTQY
v_gene: TRBV5-1
j_gene: TRBJ2-3

CDR3aa: ASSSGLAGGPSTDTQY
v_gene: TRBV7-8
j_gene: TRBJ2-3

CDR3aa: ASSPLAGEFGANVLT
v_gene: TRBV7-6
j_gene: TRBJ2-6

CDR3aa: ASSFNSYEQY
v_gene: TRBV5-1
j_gene: TRBJ2-7

CDR3aa: ASSFTGQYSNQPQH
v_gene: TRBV27
j_gene: TRBJ1-5

CDR3aa: AGGGNTEAF
v_gene: TRBV6-6
j_gene: TRBJ1-1

CDR3aa: ATSRVGESQPQH
v_gene: TRBV15
j_gene: TRBJ1-5

CDR3aa: ASSKENKRGGLNNEQF
v_gene: TRBV21-1
j_gene: TRBJ2-1

CDR3aa: ASSQGGGNNQPQH
v_gene: TRBV4-1
j_gene: TRBJ1-5

CDR3aa: ASSFPMESLH
v_gene: TRBV7-8
j_gene: TRBJ1-6

CDR3aa: SVANPGGVEDNEQF
v_gene: TRBV29-1
j_gene: TRBJ2-1

CDR3aa: ASSIQGTSYGYT
v_gene: TRBV5-4
j_gene: TRBJ1-2

CDR3aa: ASSPRVGGAHRTQY
v_gene: TRBV7-2
j_gene: TRBJ2-5

CDR3aa: ASSQGDRTGPYYGYT
v_gene: TRBV4-1
j_gene: TRBJ1-2

CDR3aa: ASSPRVWAGNSPLH
v_gene: TRBV28
j_gene: TRBJ1-6

CDR3aa: ASSLRASGGTEAF
v_gene: TRBV19
j_gene: TRBJ1-1

CDR3aa: ASSYGGTGDGYGYT
v_gene: TRBV6-2/TRBV6-3
j_gene: TRBJ1-2

CDR3aa: ASRGVRVANYGYT
v_gene: TRBV6-5
j_gene: TRBJ1-2

CDR3aa: ATSDLPDRGRGDTQY
v_gene: TRBV24-1
j_gene: TRBJ2-3